The clone carrying this TCR beta chain was recorded once. The source of the sample is a study of blood T cell repertoires in COVID-19. Original processing notes: For nucleated cells, counts were estimated from reference gene primer amplification. Only in-frame clones appear in the TCRdb table, and some are missing; sequencing was by immunoSEQ multiplex PCR. V and J calls and clone size follow that table, whereas D and trimming were derived from the DNA. Among 65,000 to 95,000 clones listed, 70% to 80% were seen once. The CDR3 covers 13 residues. CDR1 SGHTA and CDR2 FQGTGA come from the germline V gene. V was clipped by 5 bases and J by 6 bases, with 10 bases between them.

The sequencing sample was made of peripheral blood. V usage is TRBV7-3 and J usage is TRBJ2-2; no clear D. This sequence originates from a man aged 50 to 60 with active or convalescent COVID-19. CDR3 residues: CASSGQGSGELFF. The CDR3 nucleotides are TGTGCCAGCAGCGGGCAAGGTTCCGGGGAGCTGTTTTTT. The whole variable domain, remainder taken from reference TRBV7-3 and TRBJ2-2, is GAGVSQTPSNKVTEKGKYVELRCDPISGHTALYWYRQSLGQGPEFLIYFQGTGAADDSGLPNDRFFAVRPEGSVSTLKIQRTERGDSAVYLCASSGQGSGELFFGEGSRLTVL.